Below, 8 T cell receptor beta chains from the same sample are listed, as sequenced in a study of blood T cell repertoires in COVID-19. TCRdb keeps only in-frame clones here, not all; method: immunoSEQ multiplex PCR. The sample lists 200,000 to 300,000 clones; approximately 84% were seen once. Sequencing was performed on PBMCs or T cells enriched from blood (not recorded which). All receptors derive from a man aged 35-49 years who had recovered from COVID-19.

The rearrangement joins TRBV4-1 to TRBJ1-2; 9 bases are a match to TRBD1. This CDR3 is built from 17 residues. The V and J ends lost 1 base and 4 bases, in that order; junction bases with no gene match: 10. Germline CDR1 and CDR2: MGHRA and YSYEKL. The CDR3 spells CASSQAVVRTGAYGYTF. Here the CDR3 DNA reads TGCGCCAGCAGCCAAGCAGTGGTTCGGACAGGGGCCTATGGCTACACCTTC.

The rearrangement joins TRBV7-2 to TRBJ1-2; TRBD1 aligns across 9 bases. Germline V gives CDR1 SGHTA, CDR2 FQGNSA. CDR3 length equals 15 residues. With V trimmed by 4 bases and J by 6 bases, 9 bases remained unmatched. Here the CDR3 DNA reads TGTGCCAGCAGCTCCTCACAGGGGGCTAATCATGGCTACACCTTC. It specifies CASSSSQGANHGYTF.

The rearrangement uses TRBV28 and TRBJ2-2; 9 bases align to TRBD2. Germline assignment: CDR1 MDHEN and CDR2 SYDVKM. The CDR3 consists of 15 residues. V was clipped by 7 bases and J by 7 bases; unmatched bases: 10. The CDR3 reads CASTGGLASHGELFF. The CDR3 DNA reads TGTGCCAGCACGGGGGGACTAGCCTCCCACGGGGAGCTGTTTTTT.

The rearrangement uses TRBV5-1 and TRBJ1-1, with a weak D call TRBD1 (6 bases). In germline, CDR1 is SGHRS, CDR2 YFSETQ. The V end was cut by 0 bases, the J end by 2 bases, with 11 bases between. The CDR3 is made up of 15 amino acids. Written as DNA, the CDR3 is TGCGCCAGCAGCTTGGAGGGGGTAAGAAACACTGAAGCTTTCTTT. It codes for CASSLEGVRNTEAFF.

The chain links TRBV5-1 to TRBJ2-7, with TRBD1 as a possible D gene (6 bases). Germline V lookup: CDR1 SGHRS, CDR2 YFSETQ. Trimming cost V 0 bases and J 6 bases, with 10 bases left between them. The CDR3 length is 13 residues. In DNA, the CDR3 is TGCGCCAGCAGCTTGGTAGGACAGTCCGAGCAGTACTTC. It yields the protein CASSLVGQSEQYF.

This sequence joins TRBV3-1 (or the pseudogene TRBV3-2) and TRBJ1-2; TRBD1 matches at 7 bases. The CDR3 is made up of 14 amino acids. Trimming at V came to 0 bases and at J to 6 bases, leaving 4 bases not matched to a gene. Germline-derived CDR1 and CDR2 are LGHDT and YNNKEL (reference sequence). CDR3 loop: CASSQDLRGDGYTF. Written as DNA, the CDR3 is TGTGCCAGCAGCCAAGACCTCAGGGGGGATGGCTACACCTTC.

The CDR3 nucleotides read TGTGCCAGCAGCTTAGGCGGGACAGGGGTCCGTGGCTACACCTTC. Its translation is CASSLGGTGVRGYTF. The genes are TRBV13 and TRBJ1-2; 10 positions agree with TRBD1. The length of the CDR3 is 15 residues. Germline CDR1 and CDR2: PRHDT and FYEKMQ (reference sequence). V was clipped by 0 bases and J by 7 bases; unmatched bases: 5.

The chain is built from TRBV7-9 and TRBJ2-5; 9 nucleotides line up with TRBD2. Germline V lookup: CDR1 SEHNR, CDR2 FQNEAQ (reference sequence). J gave up 4 bases and V 3 bases, and 6 bases lay outside the gene matches. This CDR3 has 15 amino acids. The CDR3 loop is CASSLREGASETQYF. The DNA for the CDR3 is TGTGCCAGCAGCTTGCGGGAGGGCGCGTCAGAGACCCAGTACTTC.